These T cell receptor beta chains were read from a single sample in a study of vaccination effects on CD4 cells after COVID-19. Their cognate antigens are unknown. The method was immunoSEQ multiplex PCR; TCRdb's version includes in-frame clones alone and lacks a portion of them. The table shows 50,000 to 60,000 clones, with around 73% occurring only once. This sample comprised CD4+ T cells from PBMCs cultured without peptide, obtained after COVID-19 vaccination. The source is a human donor who received a COVID-19 vaccine. CDR3s include the opening cysteine and the closing phenylalanine or tryptophan. The D gene is left open where the match is weak. Rows give clone size only sometimes, using once, few, many, or a class for an expanded clone.

j_gene	abundance	v_gene	d_gene	CDR3nt	CDR3aa
TRBJ2-1	few	TRBV3-1/TRBV3-2	.	TGTGCCAGCAGCTATTCGGGGGATGAGCAGTTCTTC	CASSYSGDEQFF
TRBJ1-1	.	TRBV30	TRBD1	TGTGCCAAAGGGACAGAGAACACTGAAGCTTTCTTT	CAKGTENTEAFF
TRBJ2-3	.	TRBV10-3	.	TGTGCCATCAGTGAATGGACTCCAGATACGCAGTATTTT	CAISEWTPDTQYF
TRBJ2-2	few	TRBV27	.	TGTGCCAGCAAACTCAGGGATTCGGGCACCGGGGAGCTGTTTTTT	CASKLRDSGTGELFF
TRBJ2-7	.	TRBV2	.	TGTGCCAGCAGTCCGGGGGCAGGGGCCACCCACGAGCAGTACTTC	CASSPGAGATHEQYF
TRBJ1-5	.	TRBV6-6	.	TGTGCCACCGCGAAGGAAAAGGGTTATCAGCCCCAGCATTTT	CATAKEKGYQPQHF
TRBJ1-1	.	TRBV29-1	.	TGCAGCGTTGTAGGGGGGCCAAACAGGGTCACTGAAGCTTTCTTT	CSVVGGPNRVTEAFF
TRBJ2-6	.	TRBV6-7	.	TGTGCCAGCAGTTACTCGACGGGTCCTGGGGCCAACGTCCTGACTTTC	CASSYSTGPGANVLTF
TRBJ1-5	.	TRBV2	.	TGTGCCAGCCGTACTCAGGGTGGCAATCAGCCCCAGCATTTT	CASRTQGGNQPQHF
TRBJ1-4	few	TRBV28	TRBD1	TGTGCCAGCAAATTTCAGGGGGCGCGCAGTGAAAAACTGTTTTTT	CASKFQGARSEKLFF
TRBJ2-7	once	TRBV6-5	TRBD2	TGTGCCAGCAGCACCGGGACTAGCGGGAGCTACGAGCAGTACTTC	CASSTGTSGSYEQYF
TRBJ1-5	few	TRBV20-1	.	TGCAGTGCTAGTTTGGGGGCCATCAATCAGCCCCAGCATTTT	CSASLGAINQPQHF
TRBJ2-2	.	TRBV9	.	TGTGCCAGCAGCGTAGGCGGGTCCTACACCGGGGAGCTGTTTTTT	CASSVGGSYTGELFF
TRBJ2-7	.	TRBV2	TRBD1	TGTGCCAGCAGTCGGGCAGGGGGCTCCTACGAGCAGTACTTC	CASSRAGGSYEQYF
TRBJ1-2	.	TRBV19	TRBD1	TGTGCCAGTAGCTTAGGCGACAGGGTGAAATATGGCTACACCTTC	CASSLGDRVKYGYTF
TRBJ1-4	once	TRBV6-5	.	TGTGCCAGCAGAACAGCCTTATACGAAAAACTGTTTTTT	CASRTALYEKLFF
TRBJ2-3	.	TRBV7-2	.	TGTGCCAGCAGCACAGAGCTCACAGATACGCAGTATTTT	CASSTELTDTQYF
TRBJ1-2	.	TRBV7-2	.	TGTGCCAGCAGCCCCCTCGCCCTCTATGGCTACACCTTC	CASSPLALYGYTF
TRBJ1-1	.	TRBV18	.	TGTGCCAGCTCACAGACAGGTATGGTTTCATACACTGAAGCTTTCTTT	CASSQTGMVSYTEAFF
TRBJ2-7	.	TRBV29-1	.	TGCAGCGTTATATCATGGGTGAGCTCCTACGAGCAGTACTTC	CSVISWVSSYEQYF
TRBJ2-1	.	TRBV20-1	.	TGCAGTGCTAGAGGATGGAATGAGCAGTTCTTC	CSARGWNEQFF
TRBJ2-1	.	TRBV14	TRBD2	TGTGCCAGCAGCCAAGATGGACTAGCGATCGATGAGCAGTTCTTC	CASSQDGLAIDEQFF
TRBJ2-5	.	TRBV28	.	TGTGCCAGCAGTTTAGTACCTCAAGAGACCCAGTACTTC	CASSLVPQETQYF
TRBJ2-3	.	TRBV24-1	.	TGTGCCACCAGTGATTTCTTAGATACGCAGTATTTT	CATSDFLDTQYF
TRBJ1-2	.	TRBV19	TRBD1	TGTGCCAGTAGTTCCCGACAGGGGGATCGATATGGCTACACCTTC	CASSSRQGDRYGYTF
TRBJ1-6	.	TRBV29-1	.	TGCAGCGTTGAGCTCTTGGGCCCCGATTCACCCCTCCACTTT	CSVELLGPDSPLHF
TRBJ2-1	once	TRBV27	TRBD2	TGTGCCAGCAGTTCGGGACTAGCAGCCTCCTACAATGAGCAGTTCTTC	CASSSGLAASYNEQFF
TRBJ2-7	.	TRBV2	TRBD2	TGTGCCAGCAGTTCGAGCGGGAGGGCGGGCGAGCAGTACTTC	CASSSSGRAGEQYF
TRBJ1-2	.	TRBV6-4	.	TGTGCCAGCAGAGACGAGGGACGGGAAATTGGGGGCTACACCTTC	CASRDEGREIGGYTF
TRBJ2-3	.	TRBV9	TRBD2	TGTGCCAGCAGCGTGAGTAGCGGGGGGGCAGATACGCAGTATTTT	CASSVSSGGADTQYF
TRBJ1-1	once	TRBV5-1	.	TGCGCCAGCAGCTTGGCTGGGGGTGGCACTGAAGCTTTCTTT	CASSLAGGGTEAFF
TRBJ1-2	.	TRBV6-6	.	TGTGCCAGCGTGAAGGGGGATAACTATGGCTACACCTTC	CASVKGDNYGYTF
TRBJ1-2	.	TRBV9	TRBD1	TGTGCCAGCAGCGTAGCTGGGTTGGCCCGGGACAGGTTTATTGGCTACACCTTC	CASSVAGLARDRFIGYTF
TRBJ2-3	once	TRBV5-1	.	TGCGCCAGCAGAACCCAACGCGGAAGCACAGATACGCAGTATTTT	CASRTQRGSTDTQYF
TRBJ2-7	.	TRBV28	.	TGTGCCAGCAGTTTAAGAGGGAACTCCTACGAGCAGTACTTC	CASSLRGNSYEQYF